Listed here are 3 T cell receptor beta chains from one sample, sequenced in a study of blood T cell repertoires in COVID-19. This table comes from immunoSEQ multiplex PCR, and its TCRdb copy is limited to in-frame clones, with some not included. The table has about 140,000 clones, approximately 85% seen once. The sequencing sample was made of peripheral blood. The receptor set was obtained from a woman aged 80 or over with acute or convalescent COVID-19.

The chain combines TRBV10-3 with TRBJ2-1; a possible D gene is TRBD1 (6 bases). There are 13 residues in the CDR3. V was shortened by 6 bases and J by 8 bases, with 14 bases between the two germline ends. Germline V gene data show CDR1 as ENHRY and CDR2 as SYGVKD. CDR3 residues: CAIRPTGSDEQFF. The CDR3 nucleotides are TGTGCCATCAGACCCACAGGGTCCGATGAGCAGTTCTTC.

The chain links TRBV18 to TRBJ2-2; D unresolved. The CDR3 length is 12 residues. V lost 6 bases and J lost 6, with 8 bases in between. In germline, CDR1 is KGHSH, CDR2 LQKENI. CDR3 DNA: TGTGCCAGCTCTTTCGTAGCCGGGGAGCTGTTTTTT. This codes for CASSFVAGELFF.

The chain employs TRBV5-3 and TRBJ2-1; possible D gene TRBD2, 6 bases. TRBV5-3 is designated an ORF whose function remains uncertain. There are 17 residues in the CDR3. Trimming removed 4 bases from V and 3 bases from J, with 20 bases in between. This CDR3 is CARSTSTSPNCYNEQFF. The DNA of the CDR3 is TGTGCCAGAAGCACCTCGACTAGTCCCAATTGCTACAATGAGCAGTTCTTC.